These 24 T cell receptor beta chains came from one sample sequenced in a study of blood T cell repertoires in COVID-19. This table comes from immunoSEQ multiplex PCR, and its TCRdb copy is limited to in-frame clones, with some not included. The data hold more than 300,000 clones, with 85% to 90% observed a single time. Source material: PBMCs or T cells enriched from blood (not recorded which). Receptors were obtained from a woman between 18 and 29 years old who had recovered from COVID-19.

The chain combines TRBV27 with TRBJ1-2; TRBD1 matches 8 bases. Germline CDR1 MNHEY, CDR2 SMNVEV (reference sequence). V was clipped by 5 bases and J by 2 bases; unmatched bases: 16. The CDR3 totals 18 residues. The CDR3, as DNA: TGTGCCAGCAGTACAAATGTCCAGGGGGCGGCCGACAACTATGGCTACACCTTC. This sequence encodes CASSTNVQGAADNYGYTF.

The CDR3, as DNA: TGTGCCAGCAGCCAAACAGGGAGCCTGGATGGCTACACCTTC. Protein product: CASSQTGSLDGYTF. V and J are TRBV7-6 and TRBJ1-2; possibly TRBD1 for D (6 bases). The CDR3 totals 14 residues. V was shortened by 5 bases and J by 6 bases, with 16 bases between the two germline ends. The germline V gene has CDR1 SGHVS and CDR2 FNYEAQ.

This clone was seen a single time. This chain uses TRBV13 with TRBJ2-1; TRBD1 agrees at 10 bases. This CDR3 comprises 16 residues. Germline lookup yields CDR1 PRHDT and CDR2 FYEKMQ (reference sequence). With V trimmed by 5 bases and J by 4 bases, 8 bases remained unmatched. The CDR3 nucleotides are TGTGCCAGCAGCCCCCGGGACAGGGGAGTTTACAATGAGCAGTTCTTC. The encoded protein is CASSPRDRGVYNEQFF.

CDR3 bases: TGTGCCACCAGCAGAGATAGTACGGAGGGTCGGTATGGCTACACCTTC. Encoded protein: CATSRDSTEGRYGYTF. This chain connects TRBV15 to TRBJ1-2, with D unresolved. The CDR3 is 16 residues long. Trimming pared 0 bases from V and 5 bases from J, leaving 16 bases between. Germline V gives CDR1 LNHNV, CDR2 YYDKDF (reference sequence).

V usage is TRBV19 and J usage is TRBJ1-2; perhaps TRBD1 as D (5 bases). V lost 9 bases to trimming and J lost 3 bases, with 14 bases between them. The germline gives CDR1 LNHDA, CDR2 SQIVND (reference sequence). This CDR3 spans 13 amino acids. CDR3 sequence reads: CASTGGQYYGYTF. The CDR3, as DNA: TGTGCCAGCACAGGCGGACAATACTATGGCTACACCTTC.

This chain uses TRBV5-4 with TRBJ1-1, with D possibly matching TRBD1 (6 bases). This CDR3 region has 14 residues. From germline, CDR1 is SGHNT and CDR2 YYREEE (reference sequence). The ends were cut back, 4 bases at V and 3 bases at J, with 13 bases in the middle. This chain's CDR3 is CASSPKTGYTEAFF. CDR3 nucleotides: TGTGCCAGCAGCCCAAAAACAGGGTACACTGAAGCTTTCTTT.

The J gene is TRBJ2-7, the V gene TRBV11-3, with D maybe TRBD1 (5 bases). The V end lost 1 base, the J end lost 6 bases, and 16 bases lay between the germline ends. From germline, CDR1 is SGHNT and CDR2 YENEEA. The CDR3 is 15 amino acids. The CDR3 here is CASSLGLSGLGEQYF. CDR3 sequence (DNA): TGTGCCAGCAGCTTAGGATTGTCAGGGTTGGGCGAGCAGTACTTC.

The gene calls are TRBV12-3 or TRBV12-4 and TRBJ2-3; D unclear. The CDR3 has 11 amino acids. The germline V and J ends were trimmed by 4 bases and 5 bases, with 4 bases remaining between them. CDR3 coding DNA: TGTGCCAGCAGTTCTTTAGATACGCAGTATTTT. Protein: CASSSLDTQYF.

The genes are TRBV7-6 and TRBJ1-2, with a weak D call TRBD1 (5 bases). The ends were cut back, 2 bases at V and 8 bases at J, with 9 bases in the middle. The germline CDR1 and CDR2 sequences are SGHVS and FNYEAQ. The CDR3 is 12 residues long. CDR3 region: CASSLRGDGYTF. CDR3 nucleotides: TGTGCCAGCAGCTTACGGGGGGACGGCTACACCTTC. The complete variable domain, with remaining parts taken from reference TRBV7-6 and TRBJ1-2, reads GAGVSQSPRYKVTKRGQDVALRCDPISGHVSLYWYRQALGQGPEFLTYFNYEAQQDKSGLPNDRFSAERPEGSISTLTIQRTEQRDSAMYRCASSLRGDGYTFGSGTRLTVV.

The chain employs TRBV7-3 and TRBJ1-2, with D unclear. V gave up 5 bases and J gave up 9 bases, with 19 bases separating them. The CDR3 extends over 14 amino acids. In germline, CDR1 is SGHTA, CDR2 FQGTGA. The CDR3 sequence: CASSLLEGGISYTF. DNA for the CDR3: TGTGCCAGCAGCCTACTGGAGGGAGGTATAAGCTACACCTTC.

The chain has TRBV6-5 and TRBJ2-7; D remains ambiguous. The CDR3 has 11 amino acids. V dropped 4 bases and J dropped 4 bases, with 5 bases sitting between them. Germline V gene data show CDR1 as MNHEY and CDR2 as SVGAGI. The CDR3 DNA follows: TGTGCCAGCAGTTCCCTTTACGAGCAGTACTTC. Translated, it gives CASSSLYEQYF.

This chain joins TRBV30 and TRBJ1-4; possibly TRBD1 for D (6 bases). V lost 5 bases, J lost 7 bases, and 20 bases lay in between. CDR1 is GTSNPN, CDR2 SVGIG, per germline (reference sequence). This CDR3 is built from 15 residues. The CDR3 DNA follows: TGTGCCTGGTCCACGGGAGGGGGGCCGGGTGAAAAACTGTTTTTT. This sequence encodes CAWSTGGGPGEKLFF.

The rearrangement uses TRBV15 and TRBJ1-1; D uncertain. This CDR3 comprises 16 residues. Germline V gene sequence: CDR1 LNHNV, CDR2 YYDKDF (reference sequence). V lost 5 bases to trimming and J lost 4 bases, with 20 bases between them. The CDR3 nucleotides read TGTGCCACCAGCCCCATAAATTTCACCTATGTCACTGAAGCTTTCTTT. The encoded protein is CATSPINFTYVTEAFF.

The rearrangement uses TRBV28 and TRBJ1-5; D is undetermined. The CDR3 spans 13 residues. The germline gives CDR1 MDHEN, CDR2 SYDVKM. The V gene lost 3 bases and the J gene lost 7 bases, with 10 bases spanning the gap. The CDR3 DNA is TGTGCCAGCAGTTTTCCGGTCGGGCAGCCCCAGCATTTT. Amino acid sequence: CASSFPVGQPQHF.

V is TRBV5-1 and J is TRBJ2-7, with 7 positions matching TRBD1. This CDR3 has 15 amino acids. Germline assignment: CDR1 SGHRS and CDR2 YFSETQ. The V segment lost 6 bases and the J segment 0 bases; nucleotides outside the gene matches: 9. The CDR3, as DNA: TGCGCCAGCAACCCAGGGACAGCAGCCTCCTACGAGCAGTACTTC. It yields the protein CASNPGTAASYEQYF.

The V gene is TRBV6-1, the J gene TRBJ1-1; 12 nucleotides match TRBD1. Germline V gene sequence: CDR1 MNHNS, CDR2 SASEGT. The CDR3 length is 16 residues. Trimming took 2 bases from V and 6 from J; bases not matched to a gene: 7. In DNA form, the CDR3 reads TGTGCCAGCAGTGAACTCCGGGACAGGGGGCCCCCTGAAGCTTTCTTT. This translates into CASSELRDRGPPEAFF.

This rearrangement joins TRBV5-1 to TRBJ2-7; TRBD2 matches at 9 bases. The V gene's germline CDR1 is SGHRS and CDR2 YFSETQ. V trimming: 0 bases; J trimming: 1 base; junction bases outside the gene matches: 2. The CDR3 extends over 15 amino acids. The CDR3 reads CASSLVRGGSYEQYF. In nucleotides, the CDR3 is TGCGCCAGCAGCTTGGTGCGGGGGGGATCCTACGAGCAGTACTTC. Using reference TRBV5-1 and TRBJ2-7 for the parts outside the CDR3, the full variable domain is KAGVTQTPRYLIKTRGQQVTLSCSPISGHRSVSWYQQTPGQGLQFLFEYFSETQRNKGNFPGRFSGRQFSNSRSEMNVSTLELGDSALYLCASSLVRGGSYEQYFGPGTRLTVT.

Written as DNA, the CDR3 is TGTGCCAGCAGCCAAACTAGCTTCACAGATACGCAGTATTTT. It encodes CASSQTSFTDTQYF. The chain carries TRBV7-9 and TRBJ2-3, with a possible D match to TRBD2 (6 bases). The germline V gene has CDR1 SEHNR and CDR2 FQNEAQ (reference sequence). V shed 5 bases and J shed 2 bases, with 11 bases lying between them. The CDR3 is 14 amino acids.

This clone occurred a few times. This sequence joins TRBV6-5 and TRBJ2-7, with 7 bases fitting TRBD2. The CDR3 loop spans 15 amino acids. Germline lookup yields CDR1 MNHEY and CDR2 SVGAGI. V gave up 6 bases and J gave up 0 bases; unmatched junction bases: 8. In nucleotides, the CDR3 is TGTGCCAGCAGACGAGCGGGGACGTTCTCCTACGAGCAGTACTTC. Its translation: CASRRAGTFSYEQYF.

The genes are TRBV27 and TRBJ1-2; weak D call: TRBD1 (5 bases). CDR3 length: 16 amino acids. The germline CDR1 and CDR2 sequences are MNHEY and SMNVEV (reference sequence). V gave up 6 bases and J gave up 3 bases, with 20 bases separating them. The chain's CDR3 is CASSQRTPPFYYGYTF. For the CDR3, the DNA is TGTGCCAGCAGCCAAAGGACACCCCCCTTTTACTATGGCTACACCTTC.

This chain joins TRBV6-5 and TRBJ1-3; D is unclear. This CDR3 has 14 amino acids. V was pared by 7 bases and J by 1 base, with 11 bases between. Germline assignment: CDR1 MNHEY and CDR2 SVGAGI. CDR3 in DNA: TGTGCCAGCATCCCGGGTGGTTCTGGAAACACCATATATTTT. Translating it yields CASIPGGSGNTIYF.

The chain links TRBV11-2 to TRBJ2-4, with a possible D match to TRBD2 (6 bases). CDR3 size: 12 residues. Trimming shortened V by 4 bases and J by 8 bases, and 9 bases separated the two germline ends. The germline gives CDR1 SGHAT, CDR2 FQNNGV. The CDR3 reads CASSSRGDIQYF. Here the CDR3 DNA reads TGTGCCAGCAGCTCTCGCGGGGACATTCAGTACTTC.

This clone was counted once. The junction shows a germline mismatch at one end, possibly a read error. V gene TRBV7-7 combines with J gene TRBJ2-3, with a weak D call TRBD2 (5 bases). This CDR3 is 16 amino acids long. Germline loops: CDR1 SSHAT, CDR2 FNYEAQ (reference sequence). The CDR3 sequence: CASSSRKVRGTDTQYF. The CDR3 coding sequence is TGTGCTAGCAGTTCACGTAAGGTGAGGGGCACAGATACGCAGTATTTT.

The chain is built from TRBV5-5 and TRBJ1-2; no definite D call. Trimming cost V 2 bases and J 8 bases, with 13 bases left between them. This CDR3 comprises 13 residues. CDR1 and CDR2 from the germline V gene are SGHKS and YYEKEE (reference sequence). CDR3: CASSLRPGRGYTF. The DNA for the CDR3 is TGTGCCAGCAGCTTAAGGCCGGGTCGGGGCTACACCTTC.